This record concerns one TCR beta chain sequence. What this receptor recognizes is not known. Per-nucleotide qualities are absent, and no much larger clonotype sits a single base away. FACS was used to sort CD4+ or CD8+ cells into naive T cells (CD45RA+) and memory T cells (CD45RO+). T cells for TCR sequencing came from a couple of healthy control subjects. For the mixed lymphocyte reactions, sorted T cell subsets left unstimulated acted as baseline controls. The Qiagen DNeasy Blood & Tissue Kit was used to extract genomic DNA. V was cut back by 0 bases and J by 2 bases, leaving a gap of 9 bases between them. The CDR3 contains 15 residues, cysteine and phenylalanine counted. Only the CDR3 portion is preserved as DNA: 45 bases, with reading frame beginning at the first base. CDR1 and CDR2, per the germline V gene, are SGDLS and YYNGEE. This entry comes from a study of regulatory dendritic cells for organ transplantation (dated by TCRdb to the late 2010s). Broadly, across the study: Sorted naive and memory CD4+ and CD8+ T cells had their TCRbeta repertoires sequenced both before and after allostimulation with either regulatory or mature dendritic cells.

Multiplexed two-step PCR with Vbeta-specific forward primers and Jbeta-specific reverse primers was used to amplify TCRbeta CDR3 regions. TCRbeta libraries were sequenced on an Illumina instrument through the immunoSEQ service. The authors' pipeline ran thus. V, D and J genes were assigned using IMGT annotation, and counts were corrected for multiplex PCR bias using synthetic CDR3 analogues. In the immunoSEQ Analyzer, repertoire clonality was calculated as one minus normalized Shannon entropy. Clonal expansion was defined using Fisher's exact test with Benjamini-Hochberg false discovery rate control and a two-tailed threshold of P<0.01. The immuneACCESS repertoire file appears here via TCRdb, limited to in-frame rearrangements. These files lack a portion of the clones; in checked studies, under half of the deficit traces to unresolved V genes, and the cause of the others is not known. V, J and clone size are taken as reported in that table, and D and trimming were inferred from the DNA itself. The sample contains nearly 30,000 clones, nearly 80% of them found a single time. The ten top clones hold around 2.2% of the sample.

Results and caveats for the whole study, not just this receptor: Only a couple of subjects were sequenced, and the authors noted considerable between-individual heterogeneity in the alloreactive memory CD8+ T cell pool. In both subjects, allostimulation led to expansion of memory CD8+ clones, although regulatory dendritic cells appeared to cause more limited expansion than mature dendritic cells did. Of the resting subsets, memory CD8+ T cells had the largest number of alloreactive TCR clonotypes. Highly diverse repertoires were observed in naive CD4+ and CD8+ T cells, whereas lower diversity was observed in memory cells, and the most oligoclonal repertoires were found in memory CD8+ cells.

The specimen sequenced was memory CD4+ T cells from blood. The sample's cell subset or site label, decoded: CD45RO+ memory T cells. The chain was built from TRBV9 and TRBJ2-1; the D segment could be TRBD2, given 5 matching bases. This sequence originates from a human donor in good health. The nucleotides are TGTGCCAGCAGCGTAGTGGTAGCGACCTACAATGAGCAGTTCTTC. Its protein is CASSVVVATYNEQFF.